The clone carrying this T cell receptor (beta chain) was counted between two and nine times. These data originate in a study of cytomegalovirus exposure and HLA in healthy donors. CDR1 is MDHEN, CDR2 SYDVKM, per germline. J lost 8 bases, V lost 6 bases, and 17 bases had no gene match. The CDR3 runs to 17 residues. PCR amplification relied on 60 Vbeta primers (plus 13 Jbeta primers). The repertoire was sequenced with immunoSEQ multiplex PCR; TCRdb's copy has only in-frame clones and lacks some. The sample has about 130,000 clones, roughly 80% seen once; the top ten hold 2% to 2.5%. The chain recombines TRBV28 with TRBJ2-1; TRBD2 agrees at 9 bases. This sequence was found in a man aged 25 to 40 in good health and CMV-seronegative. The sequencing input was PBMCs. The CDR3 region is CASSSGSLAGKKDEQFF. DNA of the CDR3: TGTGCCAGCAGCTCAGGATCTCTAGCGGGAAAGAAAGATGAGCAGTTCTTC.